Following are 3 T cell receptor beta chains from one sample sequenced in a study of blood T cell repertoires in COVID-19. Method: immunoSEQ multiplex PCR; TCRdb's copy keeps in-frame clones and lacks some. This sample has about 76,000 clones, with approximately 78% found just once. The sample was peripheral blood. Receptor source: a human donor in a cohort sampled during active COVID-19.

The genes are TRBV11-2 and TRBJ2-3, with 7 bases fitting TRBD1. Germline V gene lookup returns CDR1 SGHAT and CDR2 FQNNGV. CDR3 length: 16 residues. V lost 5 bases, J lost 2 bases, and 10 bases stayed unmatched. The CDR3 protein is CASSPRGRGLTDTQYF. DNA of the CDR3: TGTGCCAGCAGCCCTCGGGGTAGGGGGCTCACAGATACGCAGTATTTT.

The chain is built from TRBV19 and TRBJ1-4, with D hard to call. Germline-derived CDR1 and CDR2 are LNHDA and SQIVND (reference sequence). V was cut by 7 bases and J by 7 bases, with 10 bases left in between. CDR3 length: 12 amino acids. CDR3 in amino acids: CASNSGREKLFF. The CDR3 nucleotides are TGTGCCAGTAATAGCGGACGTGAAAAACTGTTTTTT.

This clone was observed a handful of times. The J gene is TRBJ2-7, the V gene TRBV6-2 or TRBV6-3; 12 positions agree with TRBD2. Germline trimming cut 2 bases from V and 2 bases from J; bases unmatched to any gene: 4. Germline values: CDR1 MNHEY, CDR2 SVGEGT. The CDR3 length is 16 residues. The CDR3 sequence: CASSYPTSGGPYEQYF. The DNA for the CDR3 is TGTGCCAGCAGTTACCCGACTAGCGGGGGACCCTACGAGCAGTACTTC.